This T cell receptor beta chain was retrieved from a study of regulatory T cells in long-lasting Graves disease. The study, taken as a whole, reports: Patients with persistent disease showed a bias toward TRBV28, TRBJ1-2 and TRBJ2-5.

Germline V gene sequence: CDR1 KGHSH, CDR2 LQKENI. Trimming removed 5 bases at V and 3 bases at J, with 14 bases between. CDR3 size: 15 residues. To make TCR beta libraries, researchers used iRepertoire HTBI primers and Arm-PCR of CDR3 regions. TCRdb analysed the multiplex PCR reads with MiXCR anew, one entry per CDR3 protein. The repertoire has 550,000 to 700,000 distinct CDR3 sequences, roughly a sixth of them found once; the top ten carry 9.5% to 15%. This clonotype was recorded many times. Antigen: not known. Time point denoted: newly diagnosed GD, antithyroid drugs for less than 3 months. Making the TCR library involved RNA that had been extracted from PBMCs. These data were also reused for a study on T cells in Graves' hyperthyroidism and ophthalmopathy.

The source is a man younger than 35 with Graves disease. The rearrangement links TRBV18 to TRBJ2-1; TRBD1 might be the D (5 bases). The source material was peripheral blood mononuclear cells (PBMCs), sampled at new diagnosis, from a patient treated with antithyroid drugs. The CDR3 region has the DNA TGTGCCAGCTCATCCCGACAGATTCTCTACAATGAGCAGTTCTTC. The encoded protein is CASSSRQILYNEQFF.